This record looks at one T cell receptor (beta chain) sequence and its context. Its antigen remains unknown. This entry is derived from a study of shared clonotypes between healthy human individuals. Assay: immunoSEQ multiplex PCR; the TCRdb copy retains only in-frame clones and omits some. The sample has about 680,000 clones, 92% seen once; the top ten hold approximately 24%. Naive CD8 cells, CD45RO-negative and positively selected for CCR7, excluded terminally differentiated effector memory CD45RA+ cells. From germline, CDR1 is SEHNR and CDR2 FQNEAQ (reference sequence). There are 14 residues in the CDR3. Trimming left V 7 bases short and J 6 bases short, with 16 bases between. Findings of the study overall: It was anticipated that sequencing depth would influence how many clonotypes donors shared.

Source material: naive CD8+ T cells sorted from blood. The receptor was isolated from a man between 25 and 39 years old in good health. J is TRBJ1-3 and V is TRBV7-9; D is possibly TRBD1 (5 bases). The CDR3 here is CASIGTVDVNTIYF. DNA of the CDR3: TGTGCCAGCATCGGGACGGTCGACGTAAACACCATATATTTT.